This section outlines one T cell receptor (beta chain) sequence together with its context. The antigen is unknown. CDR1 ENHRY and CDR2 SYGVKD come from the germline V gene. Between the trimmed V and J ends, which lost 0 bases and 8 bases, there was a span of 13 bases. The CDR3 consists of 15 residues. TCR beta rearrangements were amplified from peripheral blood genomic DNA. This specimen comes from a study of T cell repertoires in aging, cancer and after chemotherapy. The overall study: Over several months to years, re-sampled healthy donor repertoires clearly shared clones.

Study results and limitations: In each cancer cohort, median generation probability increased across chemotherapy, suggesting thymic output rebounded. Age-matched healthy donors had significantly more diverse, less clonal blood TCR repertoires than untreated cancer patients.

TRB rearrangements spanning V, D and J were amplified using mixed TRB-A/B primers. In TCRdb, the multiplex PCR reads were re-called with MiXCR into one record per CDR3 protein. This table has about 11,000 distinct CDR3 sequences, 40% to 45% appearing once. The V gene is TRBV10-3, the J gene TRBJ1-4; a weak D match, TRBD1 (6 bases). The specimen sequenced was blood. The sequence was collected from a human donor in good health. The CDR3 bases are TGTGCCATCAGTGAGTCACAGGGTGGACGGGAAAAACTGTTTTTT. Protein product: CAISESQGGREKLFF.